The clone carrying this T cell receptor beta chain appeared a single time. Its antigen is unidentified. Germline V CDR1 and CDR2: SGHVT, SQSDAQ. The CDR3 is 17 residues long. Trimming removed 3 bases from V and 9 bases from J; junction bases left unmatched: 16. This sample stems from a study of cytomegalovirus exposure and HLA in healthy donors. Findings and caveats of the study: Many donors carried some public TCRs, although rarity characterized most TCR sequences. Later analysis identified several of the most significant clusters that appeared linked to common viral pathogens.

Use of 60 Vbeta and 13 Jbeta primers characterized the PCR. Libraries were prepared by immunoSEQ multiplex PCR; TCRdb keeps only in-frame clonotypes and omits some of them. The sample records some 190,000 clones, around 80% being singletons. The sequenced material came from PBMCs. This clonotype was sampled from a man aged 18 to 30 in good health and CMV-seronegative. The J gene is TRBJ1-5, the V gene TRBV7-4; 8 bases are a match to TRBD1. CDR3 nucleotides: TGTGCCAGCAGCTTGAATCGGCGGAACAGGGGGTATTGGCCCCAGCATTTT. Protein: CASSLNRRNRGYWPQHF.